This T cell receptor (beta chain) stems from a study of blood T cells in healthy people across ages. A note on this clonotype: Its antigen remains unidentified.

With a J-beta primer mix and a sample-barcoded 5' primer, a second PCR ran roughly 6 to 11 cycles. MiXCR, run by TCRdb on the 5' RACE reads, gives a single entry per CDR3 protein. The sample lists 760,000 or so distinct CDR3 sequences, roughly 25% occurring once. General study findings and limits: The recorded TCR beta diversity per million T cells decreased in a roughly linear manner with age. A strong correlation was seen between TCR beta diversity and naive T cell percentage.

Germline V CDR1 and CDR2: SGDLS, YYNGEE. CDR3 length: 16 residues. The V gene end was trimmed by 8 bases and the J gene end by 6 bases; junction bases not matched to a gene: 16. This sample was shared with a second study, whose subject was T cells of mothers and their children. As that report states: The whole RNA yield was converted to cDNA, around 1.5 ug per 15 ul.

Sequenced sample: blood. V and J are TRBV9 and TRBJ2-3; 9 bases agree with TRBD1. This sequence originates from a boy under 18 in good health. The CDR3 DNA reads as TGTGCCAGTCGGGGTGGCGGGACAGGGCCACCGGATACGCAGTATTTT. This encodes CASRGGGTGPPDTQYF.